This T cell receptor beta chain was obtained from a study of persistence of HIV-infected CD4 T cells. Turning to this clone: Its antigen is still unknown.

This CDR3 spans 16 amino acids. Germline V gene sequence: CDR1 MNHNS, CDR2 SASEGT. V was shortened by 1 base and J by 7 bases, with 16 bases between the two germline ends. Lysates of CMV-infected fibroblasts at approximately 9.6 ug/mL stimulated these cells. Sorting of responding CD4+ T cells relied on upregulated CD40 ligand together with CD69. For at least 4 years, plasma HIV-1 RNA was undetectable (<50 copies/mL). Inclusion required CMV-positive serology and CD4+ counts above 400 cells/uL. The libraries were made with immunoSEQ version 4 in survey mode. Each sample used up to roughly 1 ug genomic DNA diluted to around 10 ng/uL. The method was immunoSEQ multiplex PCR; TCRdb's version includes in-frame clones alone and lacks a portion of them. The sample has 15,000 to 20,000 clones; about two thirds are singletons.

V usage is TRBV6-1 and J usage is TRBJ2-2, with D unclear. Sequences were derived from CD4+ T cells sorted from PBMCs after roughly 18-hour stimulation, sampled from a patient who received antiretroviral therapy. The TCR sequence derives from an adult woman with HIV who was CMV-seropositive. The CDR3 DNA follows: TGTGCCAGCAGTGAAGTTTGGCGCGCACTTAACGGGGAGCTGTTTTTT. Translated: CASSEVWRALNGELFF.